The rows below give T cell receptor beta chains drawn from one sample of a study of blood T cell repertoires in COVID-19. TCRdb keeps only in-frame clones here, not all; method: immunoSEQ multiplex PCR. This table holds 240,000 or so clones, around 80% found once. The sample comprised peripheral blood. These receptors were taken from a young woman with acute or convalescent COVID-19. Each CDR3 is given with its conserved first and last residue. The D gene is left open where the match is weak. A row's size may be missing; if present it is once, few, many or a size class.

clone size,D gene,J gene,V gene,CDR3 length,CDR3 protein,CDR3 DNA
-,TRBD1,TRBJ1-5,TRBV25-1,18,CANKHRRPGTGAHQPQHF,TGTGCCAACAAACACAGACGGCCTGGGACAGGGGCTCATCAGCCCCAGCATTTT
many,-,TRBJ2-3,TRBV5-1,18,CASSLRGGGGTSTDTQYF,TGCGCCAGCAGCCTGCGTGGGGGCGGCGGTACTAGCACAGATACGCAGTATTTT
-,-,TRBJ2-2,TRBV11-2,15,CASSLFTSTPGELFF,TGTGCCAGCAGCTTATTTACTAGTACTCCCGGGGAGCTGTTTTTT
-,TRBD1,TRBJ2-7,TRBV7-3,19,CASSRGTGGVSVGSYEQYF,TGTGCCAGCAGTCGAGGGACAGGGGGCGTTTCCGTTGGCTCCTACGAGCAGTACTTC
-,-,TRBJ1-2,TRBV6-6,15,CASSYGQGRNYGYTF,TGTGCCAGCAGTTACGGGCAGGGTCGTAACTATGGCTACACCTTC
-,-,TRBJ1-2,TRBV5-6,13,CASRMGGGYGYTF,TGTGCCAGCAGGATGGGAGGGGGCTATGGCTACACCTTC
-,-,TRBJ1-1,TRBV5-6,16,CASSPVSPPRDTEAFF,TGTGCCAGCAGCCCCGTGTCTCCCCCCCGAGACACTGAAGCTTTCTTT
-,TRBD2,TRBJ2-3,TRBV30,15,CAWSGSGTSTDTQYF,TGTGCCTGGAGCGGTAGCGGGACTAGCACAGATACGCAGTATTTT
-,-,TRBJ1-1,TRBV6-5,15,CASRTGYELNTEAFF,TGTGCCAGCAGAACAGGGTACGAGCTGAACACTGAAGCTTTCTTT
once,-,TRBJ2-2,TRBV5-1,14,CASSLPYDSGELFF,TGCGCCAGCAGCTTGCCTTATGACAGCGGGGAGCTGTTTTTT
-,-,TRBJ1-5,TRBV27,16,CASSSAGGYSNQPQHF,TGTGCCAGCAGTTCCGCGGGGGGGTATAGCAATCAGCCCCAGCATTTT
-,TRBD2,TRBJ2-7,TRBV30,14,CAWSVSSGIYEQYF,TGTGCCTGGAGTGTCTCTAGCGGGATTTACGAGCAGTACTTC
-,-,TRBJ2-5,TRBV27,14,CASSLKAGRETQYF,TGTGCCAGCAGTTTAAAGGCGGGAAGGGAGACCCAGTACTTC
-,TRBD1,TRBJ2-3,TRBV7-2,15,CASSSPDRGTDTQYF,TGTGCCAGCAGCTCGCCGGACAGGGGGACAGATACGCAGTATTTT
-,-,TRBJ2-1,TRBV20-1,12,CSASSSGNEQFF,TGCAGTGCTAGTTCGAGCGGCAATGAGCAGTTCTTC
-,-,TRBJ2-7,TRBV7-8,16,CASSLVLSTSSYEQYF,TGTGCCAGCAGCTTAGTATTGTCAACCAGCTCCTACGAGCAGTACTTC
-,TRBD2,TRBJ2-1,TRBV6-5,16,CASSYSASGSRHEQFF,TGTGCCAGCAGTTACTCGGCTAGCGGGAGTCGGCATGAGCAGTTCTTC
few,TRBD1,TRBJ1-2,TRBV10-3,16,CAISAGSGTVNYGYTF,TGTGCCATCAGTGCGGGATCGGGGACAGTTAACTATGGCTACACCTTC
-,TRBD2,TRBJ2-5,TRBV5-1,14,CASSSLAVQETQYF,TGCGCCAGCAGCTCCCTAGCGGTGCAAGAGACCCAGTACTTC
-,TRBD1,TRBJ1-5,TRBV7-8,15,CASATGTGGNQPQHF,TGTGCCAGCGCCACCGGGACAGGCGGCAATCAGCCCCAGCATTTT
-,-,TRBJ2-6,TRBV20-1,11,CSARKGDVLTF,TGCAGTGCTAGGAAGGGGGACGTCCTGACTTTC
-,-,TRBJ2-3,TRBV29-1,14,CSVAETGSTDTQYF,TGCAGCGTTGCAGAGACAGGCAGCACAGATACGCAGTATTTT